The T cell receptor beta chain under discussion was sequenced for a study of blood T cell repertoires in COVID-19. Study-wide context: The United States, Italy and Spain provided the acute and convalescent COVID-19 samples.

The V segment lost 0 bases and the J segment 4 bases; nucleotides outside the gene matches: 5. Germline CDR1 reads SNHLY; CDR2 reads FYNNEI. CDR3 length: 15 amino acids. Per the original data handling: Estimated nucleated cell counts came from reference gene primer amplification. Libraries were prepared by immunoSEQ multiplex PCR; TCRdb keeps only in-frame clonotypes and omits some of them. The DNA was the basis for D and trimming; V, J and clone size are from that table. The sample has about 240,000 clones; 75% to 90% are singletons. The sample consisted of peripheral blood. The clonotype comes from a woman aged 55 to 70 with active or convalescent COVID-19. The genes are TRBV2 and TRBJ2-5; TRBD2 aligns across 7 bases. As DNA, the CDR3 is TGTGCCAGCAGTGAAGCGCTGGGGAGGGCAGAGACCCAGTACTTC. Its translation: CASSEALGRAETQYF.